The table lists the clone carrying this T cell receptor beta chain with a few counts. The sample originates from a study of T cell repertoires in MIS-A myocarditis. Generated by immunoSEQ multiplex PCR, the TCRdb table keeps only in-frame clones and is missing some. The sample holds about 11,000 clones, around 83% seen once. Losses at the gene ends were 4 bases for V and 1 base for J; bases not matched to a gene: 4. CDR3 length: 15 amino acids. Germline values: CDR1 PRHDT, CDR2 FYEKMQ (reference sequence). Sequenced sample: right ventricle heart tissue obtained at autopsy. The rearrangement joins TRBV13 to TRBJ2-4, with 7 bases identical to TRBD1. The TCR originated in a man between 18 and 35 years old with fulminant myocarditis from multisystem inflammatory syndrome in adults (MIS-A) after COVID-19. CDR3: CASSSTGTAKNIQYF. As DNA, the CDR3 is TGTGCCAGCAGCTCGACAGGGACGGCCAAAAACATTCAGTACTTC.